This T cell receptor (beta chain) was found in a study of blood T cell repertoires in COVID-19. The overall study: Both acute and convalescent COVID-19 samples were obtained from the United States, Italy and Spain. T cells, B-cell-depleted T cells, or PBMCs supplied cDNA or gDNA.

In the original processing: Reference gene primers were amplified, and this amplification served to estimate nucleated cell counts. Profiled with immunoSEQ multiplex PCR; TCRdb holds only in-frame clones, not every one. V, J and clone size are taken as reported in that table, and D and trimming were inferred from the DNA itself. Counted here are around 130,000 clones, around 81% occurring once; the ten biggest clones make up about a tenth. Germline trimming cut 2 bases from V and 5 bases from J; bases unmatched to any gene: 2. The CDR3 is 15 residues long. Germline CDR1 reads SGHNT; CDR2 reads YYREEE (reference sequence).

The origin of this receptor is a human donor in a cohort sampled during active COVID-19. Sequenced input: peripheral blood. This rearrangement joins TRBV5-4 to TRBJ2-1, with 12 bases that match TRBD2. CDR3 sequence reads: CASSLGLAGNNEQFF. In DNA form, the CDR3 reads TGTGCCAGCAGCTTAGGACTAGCGGGGAACAATGAGCAGTTCTTC.